This T cell receptor (beta chain) derives from a study of T and B cells in COVID-19 patients. Background on the study: Of approximately 21 active-infection patients, 12 were critically ill with mechanical ventilation or extracorporeal membrane oxygenation.

This clonotype was detected ten times or more. Trimming left V 3 bases short and J 7 bases short, with 7 bases between. The length of the CDR3 is 12 residues. TRB rearrangements were amplified by multiplex PCR with BIOMED2 TRB-A/B primers. One entry per CDR3 protein results from TCRdb running MiXCR on the multiplex PCR reads. This sample has about 5,200 distinct CDR3 sequences, with just under 20% found just once. From blood, roughly 250-500 ng of genomic DNA served as TRB template. Sequenced sample: blood. The receptor was derived from a human donor who had recovered from COVID-19. V and J are TRBV12-3 or TRBV12-4 and TRBJ1-5, with D possibly matching TRBD1 (5 bases). This chain's CDR3 is CASSFEGQPQHF. CDR3 nucleotide sequence: TGTGCCAGCAGTTTTGAGGGGCAGCCCCAGCATTTT.